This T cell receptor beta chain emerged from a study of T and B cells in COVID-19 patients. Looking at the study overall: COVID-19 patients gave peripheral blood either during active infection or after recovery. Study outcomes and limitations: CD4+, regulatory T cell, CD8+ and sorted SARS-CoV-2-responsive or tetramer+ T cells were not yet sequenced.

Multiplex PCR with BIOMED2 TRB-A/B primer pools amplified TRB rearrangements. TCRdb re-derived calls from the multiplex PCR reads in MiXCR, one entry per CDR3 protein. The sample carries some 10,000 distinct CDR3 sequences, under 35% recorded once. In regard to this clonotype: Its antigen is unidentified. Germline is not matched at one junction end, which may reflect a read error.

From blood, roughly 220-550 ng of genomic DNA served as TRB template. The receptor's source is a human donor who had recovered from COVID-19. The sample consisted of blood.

The CDR3 sequence: CASSLTSGSTYNEQFF. The CDR3 DNA reads TGCGCCAGCAGCCTCACTAGCGGGAGCACCTACAATGAGCAGTTCTTC. This chain connects TRBV5-5 to TRBJ2-1; TRBD2 agrees at 11 bases. The CDR3 runs to 16 residues. Germline V gene sequence: CDR1 SGHKS, CDR2 YYEKEE (reference sequence).